The 5 T cell receptor beta chains below come from one sample, sequenced in a study of response to subunit inactivated influenza vaccine. TCRdb processed the RT-PCR reads anew with MiXCR; each CDR3 protein has one entry. The sample lists about 700,000 distinct CDR3 sequences, less than 15% occurring once. The sequencing here drew on PBMCs from blood, taken 14 to 15 days before vaccination. These receptors were obtained from a man aged 45-65 years who received an inactivated influenza vaccine.

The chain is built from TRBV12-3 or TRBV12-4 and TRBJ2-7; weak D call: TRBD2 (6 bases). The CDR3 is 15 amino acids. The V gene lost 6 bases and the J gene lost 1 base, with 16 bases spanning the gap. This chain's CDR3 is CASSPQAGPSYEQYF. CDR3 DNA sequence: TGTGCCAGCAGCCCCCAGGCGGGGCCTTCCTACGAGCAGTACTTC.

This clonotype has a handful of counts. The chain recombines TRBV20-1 with TRBJ2-7; 11 bases align to TRBD2. Germline CDR1 is DFQATT and CDR2 is SNEGSKA (reference sequence). This CDR3 has 14 amino acids. Trimming took 6 bases from V and 6 from J; bases not matched to a gene: 10. Here the CDR3 reads CSAPLLAGGSEQYF. CDR3 DNA: TGCAGTGCACCCCTCCTAGCGGGAGGATCCGAGCAGTACTTC.

This clonotype has a handful of counts. The chain employs TRBV7-2 and TRBJ2-5; the match to TRBD2 covers 10 bases. The germline V gene has CDR1 SGHTA and CDR2 FQGNSA. With V trimmed by 4 bases and J by 2 bases, 10 bases remained unmatched. The CDR3 has 17 residues. Here the CDR3 DNA reads TGTGCCAGCAGCTACACTTACAGCGGGGGGGGTCAAGAGACCCAGTACTTC. Its translation is CASSYTYSGGGQETQYF.

This clonotype was observed a few times. The rearrangement joins TRBV5-5 to TRBJ2-7, with D tentatively TRBD1 or TRBD2 (5 bases each). This CDR3 has 15 residues. The V and J ends lost 3 bases and 0 bases respectively, with 13 bases between them. The germline CDR1 and CDR2 sequences are SGHKS and YYEKEE (reference sequence). The CDR3 loop reads CASSSGGPSSYEQYF. The CDR3 DNA is TGTGCCAGCAGCTCTGGGGGACCTAGCTCCTACGAGCAGTACTTC.

This clonotype was picked up a small number of times. V is TRBV12-3 or TRBV12-4 and J is TRBJ2-5; TRBD2 is a possible D gene (6 bases). Trimming shortened V by 3 bases and J by 9 bases, and 8 bases separated the two germline ends. The CDR3 covers 11 residues. CDR3 amino acids: CASSFGGAQYF. The CDR3 nucleotides are TGTGCCAGCAGTTTCGGAGGGGCCCAGTACTTC.